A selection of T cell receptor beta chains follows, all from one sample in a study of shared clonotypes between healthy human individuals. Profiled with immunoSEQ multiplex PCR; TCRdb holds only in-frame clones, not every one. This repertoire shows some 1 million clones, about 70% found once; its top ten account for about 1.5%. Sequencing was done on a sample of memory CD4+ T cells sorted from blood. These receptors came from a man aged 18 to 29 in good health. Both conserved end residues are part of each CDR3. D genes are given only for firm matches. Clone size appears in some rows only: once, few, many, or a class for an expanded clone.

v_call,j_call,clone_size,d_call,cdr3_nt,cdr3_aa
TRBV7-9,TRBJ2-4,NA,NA,TGTGCCAGCACCAAAACAGGGCTAGCCAAAAACATTCAGTACTTC,CASTKTGLAKNIQYF
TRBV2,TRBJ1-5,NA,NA,TGTGCCAGCAGTGAAACTTCTAGGGGCAATCAGCCCCAGCATTTT,CASSETSRGNQPQHF
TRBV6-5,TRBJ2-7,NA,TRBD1,TGTGCCAGCAGCCAGGGGGCCGAGCAGTACTTC,CASSQGAEQYF
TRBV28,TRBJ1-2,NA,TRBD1,TGTGCCAGCAGTTTTAGGGGGCTCTATGGCTACACCTTC,CASSFRGLYGYTF
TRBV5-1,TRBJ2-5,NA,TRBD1,TGCGCCAGCAGCTCGCTAGGGACAGGGGAGACCCAGTACTTC,CASSSLGTGETQYF
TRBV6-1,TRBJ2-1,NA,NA,TGTGCCAGCAGTGAGCGGCAGTTCTTC,CASSERQFF
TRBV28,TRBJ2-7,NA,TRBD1,TGTGCCAGCAGTTTAGATCACAGGGGTGGGGGCTCCGAGCAGTACTTC,CASSLDHRGGGSEQYF
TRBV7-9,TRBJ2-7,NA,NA,TGTGCCAGCAGCTTAGGTACCCGACGGGTCACATACGAGCAGTACTTC,CASSLGTRRVTYEQYF
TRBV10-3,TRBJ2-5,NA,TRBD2,TGTGCCATCAGCAACGGGGGGAACCAAGAGACCCAGTACTTC,CAISNGGNQETQYF
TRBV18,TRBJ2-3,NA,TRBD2,TGTGCCAGCTCGCCCCCGGGACTAAAGGCGGATACGCAGTATTTT,CASSPPGLKADTQYF
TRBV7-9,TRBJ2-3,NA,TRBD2,TGTGCCAGCAGCTTAGGAGGTGGGGAGGGGACTAGACGTCCAGATACGCAGTATTTT,CASSLGGGEGTRRPDTQYF
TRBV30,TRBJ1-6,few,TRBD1,TGTGCCTGGCGTTACGGCCGGACAGGGATGGGTTCACCCCTCCACTTT,CAWRYGRTGMGSPLHF
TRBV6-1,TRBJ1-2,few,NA,TGTGCCAGCAGTGAAGCGGGCGGAAGTAATGGCTACACCTTC,CASSEAGGSNGYTF
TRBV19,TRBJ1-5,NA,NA,TGTGCCAGTAGTAGTGTCGGGCCCCAGCATTTT,CASSSVGPQHF
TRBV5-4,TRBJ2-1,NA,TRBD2,TGTGCCAGCAGCTCAAGCGGGACGGGACTGTACTCCTACAATGAGCAGTTCTTC,CASSSSGTGLYSYNEQFF
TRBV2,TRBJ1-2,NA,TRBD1,TGTGCCAGCAGTAGGGGGCTGGACTATGGCTACACCTTC,CASSRGLDYGYTF
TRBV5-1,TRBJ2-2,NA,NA,TGCGCCAGCAGCCCCCCCCCAGGGGATTGGGCCGGGGAGCTGTTTTTT,CASSPPPGDWAGELFF
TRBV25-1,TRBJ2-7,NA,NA,TGTGCCAGCAGTGAATATGCGGGGAACTCCTACGAGCAGTACTTC,CASSEYAGNSYEQYF
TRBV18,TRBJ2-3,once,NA,TGTGCCAGCTCACCACATGAGACAGATACGCAGTATTTT,CASSPHETDTQYF
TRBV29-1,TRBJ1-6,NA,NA,TGCAGCGTGAGATCAGGGGCCCCTTCCTATAATTCACCCCTCCACTTT,CSVRSGAPSYNSPLHF
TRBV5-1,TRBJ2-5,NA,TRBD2,TGCGCCAGCAGTCCTGGGGGTTCTACCTTGGGACTAGCGGAAGAGACCCAGTACTTC,CASSPGGSTLGLAEETQYF
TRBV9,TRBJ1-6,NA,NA,TGTGCCAGCAGCGTGCTACAGGGCAATTCACCCCTCCACTTT,CASSVLQGNSPLHF
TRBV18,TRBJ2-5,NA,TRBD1,TGTGCCAGCTCAGAAAGACAGGGTATGGAGACCCAGTACTTC,CASSERQGMETQYF
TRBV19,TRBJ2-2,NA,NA,TGTGCCAGTAGTATCGGCGGGAACACCGGGGAGCTGTTTTTT,CASSIGGNTGELFF
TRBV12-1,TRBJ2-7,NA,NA,TGTGCCAGCAGCTCTGAGACAGGGAGAGAGCAGTACTTC,CASSSETGREQYF
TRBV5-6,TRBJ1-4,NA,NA,TGTGCCAGCAGCTTTAAGGGGTTGGGTGAAAAACTGTTTTTT,CASSFKGLGEKLFF
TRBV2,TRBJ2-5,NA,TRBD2,TGTGCCAGCAGTGGCCCGGGTAGCGGGGAGTACCAAGAGACCCAGTACTTC,CASSGPGSGEYQETQYF
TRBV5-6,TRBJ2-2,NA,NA,TGTGCCACCCACGCTTTTAACACCGGGGAGCTGTTTTTT,CATHAFNTGELFF
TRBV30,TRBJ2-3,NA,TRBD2,TGTGCCTGGAGTAGGTATAGCGGGGGGGTAGGAGATACGCAGTATTTT,CAWSRYSGGVGDTQYF
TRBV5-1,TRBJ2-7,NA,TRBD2,TGCGCCAGCAGCTTGGCTAGCGGGGGGGTTCTCTCCTACGAGCAGTACTTC,CASSLASGGVLSYEQYF
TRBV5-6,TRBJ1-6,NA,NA,TGTGCCAGCAGCTACGGGATCTCCCTCCACTTT,CASSYGISLHF
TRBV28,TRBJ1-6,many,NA,TGTGCCAGCAGTTTAAGGGTTCTTAATTCACCCCTCCACTTT,CASSLRVLNSPLHF
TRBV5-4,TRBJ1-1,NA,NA,TGTGCCAGCAGCTTGTCTCTCGCAGGCAACACTGAAGCTTTCTTT,CASSLSLAGNTEAFF
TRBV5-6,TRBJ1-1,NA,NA,TGTGCCAGCAGCTTGGTTCTTAACACTGAAGCTTTCTTT,CASSLVLNTEAFF
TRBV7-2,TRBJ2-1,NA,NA,TGTGCCAGCAGCTTAGCGTCGGGAGGGGGCACTGAGCAGTTCTTC,CASSLASGGGTEQFF
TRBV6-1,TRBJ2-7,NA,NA,TGTGCCAGCAGTTGGCAGCCGAGCTCCTACGAGCAGTACTTC,CASSWQPSSYEQYF
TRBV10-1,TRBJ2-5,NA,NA,TGCGCCAGCAGTGAGTCGAGTACTAGGGGGGAGACCCAGTACTTC,CASSESSTRGETQYF
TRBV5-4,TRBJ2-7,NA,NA,TGTGCCAGCAGCGCGGCAGGTCCCTACGAGCAGTACTTC,CASSAAGPYEQYF
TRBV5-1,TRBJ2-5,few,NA,TGCGCCAGCAGCTTACATTTACAAGAGACCCAGTACTTC,CASSLHLQETQYF
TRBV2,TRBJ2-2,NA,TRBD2,TGTGCCAGCAGGGGGAGGGAAGGCACCGGGGAGCTGTTTTTT,CASRGREGTGELFF
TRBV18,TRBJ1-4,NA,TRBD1,TGTGCCAGCTCACGAGGGACAGGGGATGAAAAACTGTTTTTT,CASSRGTGDEKLFF
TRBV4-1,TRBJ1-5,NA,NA,TGCGCCAGCAGCCAAGCGGGTGGGTTTAGTGGCCAGCCCCAGCATTTT,CASSQAGGFSGQPQHF
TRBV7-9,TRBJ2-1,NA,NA,TGTGCCAGCAGCCTTCATTGGGGTGAGCAGTTCTTC,CASSLHWGEQFF
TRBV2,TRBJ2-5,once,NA,TGTGCCAGCAGTGATGGCGTAGCTCAAGAGACCCAGTACTTC,CASSDGVAQETQYF
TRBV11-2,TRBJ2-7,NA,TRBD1,TGTGCCAGCAGCTTAGCCCGACAGGGGAGCTACGAGCAGTACTTC,CASSLARQGSYEQYF
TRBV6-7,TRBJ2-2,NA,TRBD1,TGTGCCAGCAGTTACCCCTCGGGACAGGGAATCACCGGGGAGCTGTTTTTT,CASSYPSGQGITGELFF
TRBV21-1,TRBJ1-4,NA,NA,TGTGCCAGCTCTCGGGGCGAAGGTTCTAAAGAAAAACTGTTTTTT,CASSRGEGSKEKLFF
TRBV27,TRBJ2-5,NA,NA,TGTGCCAGCAGTCCCTTGGGGGAAGGGGTGAAGACCCAGTACTTC,CASSPLGEGVKTQYF
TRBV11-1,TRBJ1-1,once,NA,TGTGCCAGCAGCTTAGGTTCCGTTACTGAAGCTTTCTTT,CASSLGSVTEAFF
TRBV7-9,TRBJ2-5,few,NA,TGTGCCAGCAGCTTAGCCCTGGGAGAGACCCAGTACTTC,CASSLALGETQYF
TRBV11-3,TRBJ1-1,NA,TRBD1,TGTGCCAGCAGCCCAGCGGCCGGGACAGCCGCTATGAACACTGAAGCTTTCTTT,CASSPAAGTAAMNTEAFF
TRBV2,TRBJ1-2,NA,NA,TGTGCCAGTAGACAGGCTGGGGATGGCTACACCTTC,CASRQAGDGYTF
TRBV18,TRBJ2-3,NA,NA,TGTGCCAGCTCATCCCTCCGTGATACGCAGTATTTT,CASSSLRDTQYF
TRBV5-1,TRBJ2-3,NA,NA,TGCGCCAGCAGCTTGGACGGCAGAAAGACAGATACGCAGTATTTT,CASSLDGRKTDTQYF
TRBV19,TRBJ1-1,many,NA,TGTGCCAGTAGTATGGGGACTGTGATGAACACTGAAGCTTTCTTT,CASSMGTVMNTEAFF
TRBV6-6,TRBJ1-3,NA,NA,TGTGCCAGCAGACAGACAGGAGGAAACACCATATATTTT,CASRQTGGNTIYF
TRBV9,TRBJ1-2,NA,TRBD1,TGTGCCAGCAGCCGAGGGACAGGAACGAACTATGGCTACACCTTC,CASSRGTGTNYGYTF
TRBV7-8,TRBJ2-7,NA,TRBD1,TGTGCCAGCAGCATACAGGGGGCGAGCTTCTACGAGCAGTACTTC,CASSIQGASFYEQYF
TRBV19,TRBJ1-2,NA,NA,TGTGCCAGTAGAAGGGGAGTCGCAGACGGCTACACCTTC,CASRRGVADGYTF